These 29 T cell receptor beta chains were sequenced from one sample in a study of shared clonotypes between healthy human individuals. Sequenced by immunoSEQ multiplex PCR; TCRdb stores in-frame clones only, minus some. Among around 2,000,000 clones listed, 93% were seen once. Terminally differentiated effector memory CD45RA+ cells were excluded by CCR7 positive selection of CD45RO-negative cells. The sequencing input was naive CD8+ T cells from PBMCs. These receptor sequences come from a man aged 18 to 29 in good health. Some clones in this sample may be carry-over from other donors' samples.

CDR3 region: CASSVAQGANTEAFF. DNA of the CDR3: TGTGCCAGCAGCGTAGCTCAGGGGGCGAACACTGAAGCTTTCTTT. The chain combines TRBV9 with TRBJ1-1, with 8 bases aligning to TRBD1. CDR3 length: 15 amino acids. The ends lost 0 bases at V and 1 base at J; junction bases unmatched: 2. Germline V gives CDR1 SGDLS, CDR2 YYNGEE.

A single count supports this clone. This chain joins TRBV19 and TRBJ2-2; TRBD2 might be the D (5 bases). The CDR3 is made up of 13 amino acids. The germline V gene encodes CDR1 LNHDA and CDR2 SQIVND (reference sequence). V lost 3 bases to trimming and J lost 7 bases, with 9 bases between them. The CDR3 protein is CASSIGVFGELFF. CDR3 coding DNA: TGTGCCAGTAGTATCGGGGTGTTCGGGGAGCTGTTTTTT.

This chain uses TRBV27 with TRBJ2-5, with D perhaps assigned TRBD1 or TRBD2 (6 bases each). Germline CDR1 reads MNHEY; CDR2 reads SMNVEV (reference sequence). Trimming took 0 bases from V and 5 from J, leaving 13 bases between them. The CDR3 has 15 residues. The CDR3 DNA follows: TGTGCCAGCAGTTTATCGTCCGGGGGCTTGGAGACCCAGTACTTC. Amino acids: CASSLSSGGLETQYF.

Turning to this clone: This sample also contains other DNA sequences that code for the same CDR3. The gene calls are TRBV14 and TRBJ2-7; TRBD1 matches at 9 bases. CDR3 length: 13 amino acids. J was trimmed by 0 bases and V by 6 bases; bases with no gene match: 0. Per germline, CDR1 SGHDN and CDR2 FVKESK. The CDR3 DNA reads TGTGCCAGCAGGGACAGGGGCTCCTACGAGCAGTACTTC. This codes for CASRDRGSYEQYF.

This clone has only one observation. This chain links TRBV2 with TRBJ2-7, with D perhaps TRBD2 (6 bases). CDR1 is SNHLY and CDR2 is FYNNEI in the germline V gene. This CDR3 has 15 amino acids. Trimming shortened V by 6 bases and J by 6 bases, and 21 bases separated the two germline ends. The CDR3 region has the DNA TGTGCCAGCAGGACCCAGGGAGGAGATATAGGCGAGCAGTACTTC. Its translation: CASRTQGGDIGEQYF.

This clone was observed once. The chain carries TRBV7-2 and TRBJ2-3; D may be TRBD1 (6 bases). Germline V gene sequence: CDR1 SGHTA, CDR2 FQGNSA. The germline V and J ends were trimmed by 4 bases and 4 bases, with 18 bases remaining between them. The CDR3 covers 16 residues. CDR3 sequence: CASSYSRDIWADTQYF. For the CDR3, the DNA is TGTGCCAGCAGCTACTCTAGGGACATATGGGCAGATACGCAGTATTTT. The full variable domain, with the rest looked up from reference TRBV7-2 and TRBJ2-3, is GAGVSQSPSNKVTEKGKDVELRCDPISGHTALYWYRQSLGQGLEFLIYFQGNSAPDKSGLPSDRFSAERTGGSVSTLTIQRTQQEDSAVYLCASSYSRDIWADTQYFGPGTRLTVL.

The chain combines TRBV9 with TRBJ2-5; D tentatively fits TRBD1 or TRBD2 (5 bases each). Trimming stripped 3 bases from V and 2 bases from J, with 17 bases between. The germline gives CDR1 SGDLS, CDR2 YYNGEE. The CDR3 covers 16 residues. CDR3 in DNA: TGTGCCAGCAGCGCGAGGGGTGAGGATCCGCAAGAGACCCAGTACTTC. Residues: CASSARGEDPQETQYF.

The chain uses TRBV29-1 and TRBJ2-1; D is unresolved. The CDR3 covers 13 residues. Trimming pared 4 bases from V and 4 bases from J, leaving 11 bases between. Germline-derived CDR1 and CDR2 are SQVTM and ANQGSEA. The CDR3 coding sequence is TGCAGCGTTGGTACAGTAACGTACAATGAGCAGTTCTTC. It specifies CSVGTVTYNEQFF.

The rearrangement uses TRBV10-1 and TRBJ2-3; D not certain. Trimming took 0 bases from V and 4 from J, leaving 11 bases between them. CDR3 length: 15 amino acids. Germline V gene sequence: CDR1 WNHNN, CDR2 SYGVQD (reference sequence). The CDR3 DNA is TGCGCCAGCAGTGAGTCCAAGGCACGATCAGATACGCAGTATTTT. Translated, it gives CASSESKARSDTQYF.

The chain links TRBV9 to TRBJ2-5; D is undetermined. CDR1 is SGDLS and CDR2 is YYNGEE in the germline V gene. Trimming removed 0 bases at V and 0 bases at J, with 9 bases between. The CDR3 is 15 amino acids. The CDR3 reads CASSVDGAYQETQYF. In nucleotides, the CDR3 is TGTGCCAGCAGCGTAGACGGCGCGTACCAAGAGACCCAGTACTTC.

The chain combines TRBV28 with TRBJ1-5, with 9 bases fitting TRBD1. Trimming at V came to 7 bases and at J to 4 bases, leaving 5 bases not matched to a gene. In germline, CDR1 is MDHEN, CDR2 SYDVKM. The CDR3 length is 14 residues. CDR3 residues: CASKADRGNQPQHF. CDR3 sequence (DNA): TGTGCCAGCAAAGCGGACAGGGGAAATCAGCCCCAGCATTTT.

The rearrangement links TRBV4-3 to TRBJ2-4, with 7 nucleotides matching TRBD2. Germline CDR1 reads LGHNA; CDR2 reads YSLEER. There are 15 residues in the CDR3. V was clipped by 3 bases and J by 3 bases; unmatched bases: 5. CDR3 protein: CASSHDGEGKNIQYF. The CDR3 DNA sequence: TGCGCCAGCAGCCACGACGGGGAGGGCAAAAACATTCAGTACTTC.

As to this clone: Other DNA variants within this sample encode the same CDR3. This rearrangement joins TRBV7-9 to TRBJ2-7; no reliable D call. The germline V and J ends were trimmed by 6 bases and 4 bases, with 10 bases remaining between them. Germline V gene sequence: CDR1 SEHNR, CDR2 FQNEAQ (reference sequence). The CDR3 sequence is 12 residues long. Written as DNA, the CDR3 is TGTGCCAGCAGTCTCTCGGGTTACGAGCAGTACTTC. This translates into CASSLSGYEQYF.

V is TRBV9 and J is TRBJ1-1; 11 bases are a match to TRBD1. CDR3 size: 13 residues. V gave up 5 bases and J gave up 6 bases; unmatched junction bases: 3. CDR1 is SGDLS and CDR2 is YYNGEE in the germline V gene. The CDR3: CASRPGQGAEAFF. The CDR3, as DNA: TGTGCCAGCAGACCGGGACAGGGGGCTGAAGCTTTCTTT.

This sequence joins TRBV7-2 and TRBJ2-5, with 8 bases identical to TRBD2. The germline V gene has CDR1 SGHTA and CDR2 FQGNSA. The CDR3 is 17 amino acids. Unmatched junction bases numbered 11, after V lost 1 base and J lost 4 bases. This CDR3 is CASSLVSSRLAGETQYF. CDR3 DNA sequence: TGTGCCAGCAGCTTAGTCAGTAGTAGGCTAGCGGGAGAGACCCAGTACTTC.

This sequence joins TRBV4-2 and TRBJ2-3; D is possibly TRBD1 (5 bases). The ends were cut back, 7 bases at V and 2 bases at J, with 22 bases in the middle. The CDR3 covers 17 residues. Germline CDR1 is LGHNA and CDR2 is YNFKEQ. CDR3 amino acids: CASMKGQGRQATDTQYF. The CDR3 nucleotides are TGTGCCAGCATGAAGGGGCAGGGCAGGCAAGCCACAGATACGCAGTATTTT.

The chain combines TRBV2 with TRBJ1-2, with 7 bases aligning to TRBD1. The CDR3 covers 14 residues. V lost 4 bases and J lost 2; bases outside the gene matches: 4. Germline-derived CDR1 and CDR2 are SNHLY and FYNNEI. The CDR3 region is CASSVGDSNYGYTF. In DNA, the CDR3 is TGTGCCAGCAGTGTAGGGGACAGCAACTATGGCTACACCTTC.

V gene TRBV4-1 combines with J gene TRBJ2-1; perhaps TRBD2 as D (7 bases). CDR3 size: 11 residues. Germline CDR1 and CDR2: MGHRA and YSYEKL. The germline V and J ends were trimmed by 2 bases and 12 bases, with 8 bases remaining between them. CDR3 residues: CASSQRGGQFF. The CDR3 nucleotides read TGCGCCAGCAGCCAAAGGGGGGGGCAGTTCTTC.

The chain joins TRBV13 to TRBJ1-2, with 8 positions matching TRBD1. This CDR3 contains 14 residues. Germline assignment: CDR1 PRHDT and CDR2 FYEKMQ (reference sequence). V shed 5 bases and J 4 bases; nucleotides not matched to a gene: 6. CDR3 nucleotides: TGTGCCAGCAGCACCATTGGGACAGGCTATGGCTACACCTTC. Translation gives CASSTIGTGYGYTF.

This clone was recorded only once. The chain recombines TRBV14 with TRBJ1-2; D gene unclear. V was shortened by 0 bases and J by 0 bases, with 8 bases between the two germline ends. This CDR3 has 15 amino acids. Germline V gene sequence: CDR1 SGHDN, CDR2 FVKESK. The CDR3 here is CASSQEASANYGYTF. In DNA, the CDR3 is TGTGCCAGCAGCCAAGAAGCCAGCGCTAACTATGGCTACACCTTC. Full variable domain (missing parts from reference TRBV14 and TRBJ1-2): EAGVTQFPSHSVIEKGQTVTLRCDPISGHDNLYWYRRVMGKEIKFLLHFVKESKQDESGMPNNRFLAERTGGTYSTLKVQPAELEDSGVYFCASSQEASANYGYTFGSGTRLTVV.

This clone was counted a few times. In DNA, the CDR3 is TGTGCCAGCAGCTCAACCAGGGTCGCTGAAGCTTTCTTT. Its protein is CASSSTRVAEAFF. This rearrangement joins TRBV28 to TRBJ1-1; the D gene is possibly TRBD1 (5 bases). V was clipped by 6 bases and J by 6 bases, with 14 bases between them. The CDR3 sequence is 13 residues long. Germline V gene sequence: CDR1 MDHEN, CDR2 SYDVKM.

The chain uses TRBV7-9 and TRBJ2-1; 7 bases match TRBD2. The CDR3 is 15 amino acids. Germline CDR1 SEHNR, CDR2 FQNEAQ (reference sequence). V lost 4 bases to trimming and J lost 3 bases; unmatched junction nucleotides: 6. Here the CDR3 reads CASSSEGGGYNEQFF. DNA for the CDR3: TGTGCCAGCAGCTCCGAAGGCGGGGGCTACAATGAGCAGTTCTTC. Full variable domain (outside the CDR3, taken from reference TRBV7-9 and TRBJ2-1): DTGVSQNPRHKITKRGQNVTFRCDPISEHNRLYWYRQTLGQGPEFLTYFQNEAQLEKSRLLSDRFSAERPKGSFSTLEIQRTEQGDSAMYLCASSSEGGGYNEQFFGPGTRLTVL.

The V call is TRBV5-1, the J call TRBJ2-7; D is unclear. The CDR3 is 12 residues long. Germline CDR1 SGHRS, CDR2 YFSETQ. V was shortened by 0 bases and J by 8 bases, with 9 bases between the two germline ends. The CDR3 nucleotides read TGCGCCAGCAGCTTGGTTGGGGAACAGCAGTACTTC. Translating it yields CASSLVGEQQYF.

The V call is TRBV15, the J call TRBJ2-1; D unresolved. CDR3 size: 15 residues. Looked up from germline, CDR1 is LNHNV and CDR2 is YYDKDF (reference sequence). The V end was cut by 3 bases, the J end by 6 bases, with 15 bases between. The CDR3 reads CATSSGIRLSNEQFF. CDR3 in DNA: TGTGCCACCAGCAGCGGCATAAGACTTAGCAATGAGCAGTTCTTC.

V gene TRBV7-9 combines with J gene TRBJ2-7; 7 positions match TRBD1. Germline CDR1 reads SEHNR; CDR2 reads FQNEAQ (reference sequence). This CDR3 has 14 amino acids. V gave up 5 bases and J gave up 2 bases; unmatched junction bases: 6. The CDR3 sequence: CASSNRGPAYEQYF. The DNA of the CDR3 is TGTGCCAGCAGCAACAGGGGTCCGGCCTACGAGCAGTACTTC. The full variable domain, rest sourced from reference TRBV7-9 and TRBJ2-7, is DTGVSQNPRHKITKRGQNVTFRCDPISEHNRLYWYRQTLGQGPEFLTYFQNEAQLEKSRLLSDRFSAERPKGSFSTLEIQRTEQGDSAMYLCASSNRGPAYEQYFGPGTRLTVT.

The chain recombines TRBV4-1 with TRBJ2-6; D call uncertain. Looked up from germline, CDR1 is MGHRA and CDR2 is YSYEKL. The CDR3 runs to 15 residues. V was clipped by 2 bases and J by 2 bases, with 7 bases between them. The CDR3 here is CASSQRVAGANVLTF. The CDR3, as DNA: TGCGCCAGCAGCCAAAGGGTCGCTGGGGCCAACGTCCTGACTTTC.

This clone has a handful of counts. This rearrangement joins TRBV6-6 to TRBJ1-5; D unresolved. The germline V and J ends were trimmed by 2 bases and 10 bases, with 9 bases remaining between them. Looked up from germline, CDR1 is MNHNY and CDR2 is SVGAGI (reference sequence). The CDR3 runs 12 residues. The CDR3 sequence: CASSYRTIPQHF. The CDR3 nucleotides are TGTGCCAGCAGTTACCGTACAATACCCCAGCATTTT.

The rearrangement links TRBV2 to TRBJ1-2, with D maybe TRBD1 (6 bases). With 9 bases removed from V and 4 bases from J, the gap between germline ends came to 15 bases. Per the germline V gene, CDR1 is SNHLY and CDR2 is FYNNEI. The CDR3 consists of 13 residues. The CDR3 sequence is CASLTTGFYGYTF. For the CDR3, the DNA is TGTGCCAGTCTTACAACAGGGTTCTATGGCTACACCTTC.

V is TRBV7-6 and J is TRBJ2-1; D is undetermined. Germline V gene sequence: CDR1 SGHVS, CDR2 FNYEAQ. The CDR3 has 12 residues. Trimming shortened V by 2 bases and J by 9 bases, and 8 bases separated the two germline ends. The CDR3: CASSLRAAEQFF. For the CDR3, the DNA is TGTGCCAGCAGCTTACGGGCAGCTGAGCAGTTCTTC. The full variable domain, its missing parts supplied by reference TRBV7-6 and TRBJ2-1, is GAGVSQSPRYKVTKRGQDVALRCDPISGHVSLYWYRQALGQGPEFLTYFNYEAQQDKSGLPNDRFSAERPEGSISTLTIQRTEQRDSAMYRCASSLRAAEQFFGPGTRLTVL.